Listed here are 27 T cell receptor beta chains from one sample, sequenced in a study of vaccination and CD4 T cells after COVID-19. Cultured CD4+ T cell DNA underwent sequencing with the Oncomine TCR Beta short-read assay. Using its own MiXCR run on the PCR reads, TCRdb lists one record per CDR3 protein. There are some 18,000 distinct CDR3 sequences in the sample; approximately 28% occur only once, and approximately 15% lies in the top ten. Stated treatment: roughly 10-day PBMC culture with coronavirus spike peptide pools or control peptides (ViraFEST assay). Antigens for these TCRs are unknown. Sequencing was carried out using cultured CD4+ T cells from blood. The receptors stem from a human donor with COVID-19.

This clonotype was observed a few times. This sequence joins TRBV10-3 and TRBJ2-7, with D unresolved. CDR1 is ENHRY and CDR2 is SYGVKD in the germline V gene. Trimming left V 10 bases short and J 1 base short, with 11 bases between. CDR3 length: 12 amino acids. The CDR3 region is CAKKEKSYEQYF. Written as DNA, the CDR3 is TGTGCCAAGAAAGAGAAATCCTACGAGCAGTACTTC.

This clonotype is medium-sized. The CDR3: CATSEPGNQPQHF. The CDR3 DNA reads as TGTGCCACCAGTGAACCAGGGAATCAGCCCCAGCATTTT. The rearrangement uses TRBV24-1 and TRBJ1-5, with D maybe TRBD1 (5 bases). The CDR3 totals 13 residues. Between the trimmed V and J ends, which lost 4 bases and 4 bases, there was a span of 7 bases. CDR1 is KGHDR and CDR2 is SFDVKD in the germline V gene.

This clonotype appeared a few times. V gene TRBV2 combines with J gene TRBJ2-5, with 15 bases lining up with TRBD2. Germline assignment: CDR1 SNHLY and CDR2 FYNNEI. V lost 7 bases, J lost 4 bases, and 7 bases stayed unmatched. This CDR3 is 16 amino acids long. CDR3 amino acids: CASTIGLAGGRETQYF. In DNA, the CDR3 is TGTGCCAGCACCATTGGACTAGCGGGGGGGCGAGAGACCCAGTACTTC.

Points on this clonotype: A junction end diverges from the germline sequence, so it may reflect a read error. V and J are TRBV20-1 and TRBJ1-6; no clear D gene. Germline-derived CDR1 and CDR2 are DFQATT and SNEGSKA (reference sequence). CDR3 length: 13 amino acids. The CDR3 sequence: CSASLGYNSPLRF. The DNA of the CDR3 is TGCAGTGCTAGTCTGGGATATAATTCACCCCTCCGCTTT.

V usage is TRBV2 and J usage is TRBJ1-2; D is possibly TRBD1 (5 bases). This CDR3 is 15 amino acids long. V dropped 4 bases and J dropped 4 bases, with 16 bases sitting between them. CDR1 is SNHLY, CDR2 FYNNEI, per germline. CDR3 region: CASSGEKGLSYGYTF. CDR3 DNA: TGTGCCAGCAGTGGGGAAAAGGGGCTGAGCTATGGCTACACCTTC.

The chain couples TRBV5-1 to TRBJ1-1, with D perhaps TRBD1 (6 bases). CDR1 and CDR2 from the germline V gene are SGHRS and YFSETQ. V was trimmed by 7 bases and J by 7 bases, leaving 23 bases between them. There are 15 residues in the CDR3. The CDR3 nucleotides are TGCGCCAGCTCCATAAGTAGGGGGAACACTGGTGAAGCTTTCTTT. Protein: CASSISRGNTGEAFF.

This clonotype showed up just a few times. The rearrangement links TRBV19 to TRBJ1-5; no definite D call. The CDR3 spans 14 residues. Germline CDR1 is LNHDA and CDR2 is SQIVND (reference sequence). V lost 8 bases to trimming and J lost 0 bases, with 11 bases between them. CDR3 coding DNA: TGTGCCAGTGGTCGGGCGAATAGCAATCAGCCCCAGCATTTT. Encoded protein: CASGRANSNQPQHF.

V is TRBV29-1 and J is TRBJ2-5; TRBD1 or TRBD2 may be the D gene (6 bases each). The CDR3 runs to 15 residues. In germline, CDR1 is SQVTM, CDR2 ANQGSEA. CDR3 in amino acids: CSVAGEITSPETQYF. For the CDR3, the DNA is TGCTCCGTGGCAGGGGAGATTACTAGCCCGGAGACCCAGTACTTC.

This clonotype showed up just once. The chain uses TRBV7-8 and TRBJ2-7; TRBD2 might be the D (6 bases). The CDR3 is 15 residues long. V lost 1 base and J lost 2, with 12 bases in between. Germline lookup yields CDR1 SGHVS and CDR2 FQNEAQ. CDR3 bases: TGTGCCAGCAGCTTAGTTAGCGGCGCAACCTACGAGCAGTACTTC. This encodes CASSLVSGATYEQYF.

This clonotype is medium-sized (0.01 to 0.1%) within its sample. The V and J genes are TRBV20-1 and TRBJ1-6; D gene unclear. The ends were cut back, 3 bases at V and 3 bases at J, with 9 bases in the middle. The CDR3 loop spans 14 amino acids. The germline V gene has CDR1 DFQATT and CDR2 SNEGSKA (reference sequence). The CDR3 sequence: CSARYRDYNSPLHF. Here the CDR3 DNA reads TGCAGTGCTAGGTACAGAGACTATAATTCACCCCTCCACTTT.

This clonotype is deemed medium-sized (0.01 to 0.1%). The chain couples TRBV30 to TRBJ1-6; possibly TRBD1 for D (6 bases). The CDR3 consists of 13 residues. CDR1 GTSNPN and CDR2 SVGIG come from the germline V gene (reference sequence). Trimming took 5 bases from V and 6 from J, leaving 11 bases between them. CDR3 sequence: CAWVGTTNSPLHF. The CDR3 coding sequence is TGTGCCTGGGTCGGGACAACTAATTCACCCCTCCACTTT. The full variable domain, with the rest looked up from reference TRBV30 and TRBJ1-6, is SQTIHQWPATLVQPVGSPLSLECTVEGTSNPNLYWYRQAAGRGLQLLFYSVGIGQISSEVPQNLSASRPQDRQFILSSKKLLLSDSGFYLCAWVGTTNSPLHFGNGTRLTVT.

In its sample, this clonotype was seen a few times. The genes are TRBV21-1 and TRBJ1-1; the D call TRBD1 from the table was never checked on the DNA. TRBV21-1 represents a pseudogene. The CDR3 has 16 residues. The CDR3 DNA follows: TGTGCCAGCAGCATCCTCAAGGGGGGGTCGAACACTGAAGCTTTCTTT. Residues: CASSILKGGSNTEAFF.

Comments on this clonotype: An end of the junction differs from the germline gene, which may be a read error. This chain links TRBV19 with TRBJ2-3, with a tentative D call TRBD2 (5 bases). The germline CDR1 and CDR2 sequences are LNHDA and SQIVND (reference sequence). The CDR3 contains 14 residues. The CDR3 nucleotides read TGTGCCAGCAGTACAGCGGCAAGCACAGATACGCAGTATTTT. Translation gives CASSTAASTDTQYF.

This clonotype was seen only once. The chain uses TRBV11-3 and TRBJ2-5; tentative D call: TRBD2 (5 bases). Germline CDR1 and CDR2: SGHNT and YENEEA. The length of the CDR3 is 13 residues. V was shortened by 3 bases and J by 5 bases, with 10 bases between the two germline ends. CDR3 sequence reads: CASSFFGEETQYF. Here the CDR3 DNA reads TGTGCCAGCAGCTTCTTCGGGGAGGAGACCCAGTACTTC.

This clonotype appeared a few times. CDR3 region: CSVVPEGGNQPQHF. In DNA form, the CDR3 reads TGCAGCGTTGTGCCTGAAGGTGGCAATCAGCCCCAGCATTTT. The chain joins TRBV29-1 to TRBJ1-5; D unresolved. The CDR3 sequence is 14 residues long. The germline V and J ends were trimmed by 4 bases and 2 bases, with 12 bases remaining between them. The germline V gene has CDR1 SQVTM and CDR2 ANQGSEA.

This chain uses TRBV6-5 with TRBJ2-7, with D possibly being TRBD2 (5 bases). V lost 2 bases to trimming and J lost 4 bases, with 9 bases between them. The CDR3 covers 13 residues. Germline-derived CDR1 and CDR2 are MNHEY and SVGAGI. In DNA form, the CDR3 reads TGTGCCAGCAGTTACGCAACTAGTTACGAGCAGTACTTC. Translation gives CASSYATSYEQYF.

The chain combines TRBV28 with TRBJ2-5; 10 nucleotides agree with TRBD2. The CDR3 extends over 15 amino acids. Germline CDR1 is MDHEN and CDR2 is SYDVKM. Unmatched junction bases numbered 7, after V lost 5 bases and J lost 4 bases. The chain's CDR3 is CASSVLAGGSETQYF. CDR3 nucleotide sequence: TGTGCCAGCAGTGTCTTAGCGGGGGGTTCAGAGACCCAGTACTTC.

The gene calls are TRBV5-1 and TRBJ2-5, with a weak D call TRBD2 (6 bases). The CDR3 loop spans 15 amino acids. Trimming pared 3 bases from V and 1 base from J, leaving 13 bases between. Germline CDR1 reads SGHRS; CDR2 reads YFSETQ. The CDR3 here is CASSWAGRTQETQYF. The CDR3 region has the DNA TGCGCCAGCAGCTGGGCGGGACGGACCCAAGAGACCCAGTACTTC.

This clonotype was found a few times. The J gene is TRBJ2-7, the V gene TRBV6-1; tentative D call: TRBD1 (5 bases). CDR3 size: 15 residues. Trimming stripped 6 bases from V and 2 bases from J, with 17 bases between. Germline CDR1 and CDR2: MNHNS and SASEGT. The CDR3 region has the DNA TGTGCCAGCAGCCCAGTGCAGGGCATTGCCTACGAGCAGTACTTC. Its translation: CASSPVQGIAYEQYF.

V usage is TRBV7-3 and J usage is TRBJ2-1, with TRBD1 identical over 10 bases. This CDR3 has 17 residues. V gave up 2 bases and J gave up 7 bases; unmatched junction bases: 11. Germline CDR1 reads SGHTA; CDR2 reads FQGTGA. In nucleotides, the CDR3 is TGTGCCAGCAGCTTAGGTGGGGCCCGGACAGGGGGGAATGAGCAGTTCTTC. Translating gives CASSLGGARTGGNEQFF.

The chain has TRBV24-1 and TRBJ2-2; no clear D. The CDR3 sequence is 15 residues long. V dropped 4 bases and J dropped 0 bases, with 8 bases sitting between them. Germline CDR1 reads KGHDR; CDR2 reads SFDVKD. The CDR3 spells CATSEGNPNTGELFF. The CDR3 nucleotides are TGTGCCACCAGTGAAGGCAATCCGAACACCGGGGAGCTGTTTTTT.

This clonotype was picked up one time. This chain uses TRBV10-1 with TRBJ2-7; TRBD1 might be the D (6 bases). Between the trimmed V and J ends, which lost 8 bases and 7 bases, there was a span of 27 bases. Germline V CDR1 and CDR2: WNHNN, SYGVQD (reference sequence). The CDR3 length is 16 residues. The CDR3 is CASPQGQLLLSVEQYF. The CDR3 DNA reads TGCGCCAGCCCTCAGGGGCAGCTCCTGCTATCGGTGGAGCAGTACTTC.

This clonotype was picked up a small number of times. The genes are TRBV12-3 or TRBV12-4 and TRBJ2-2, with 7 bases that match TRBD2. V was clipped by 6 bases and J by 1 base; unmatched bases: 2. There are 14 residues in the CDR3. The CDR3 nucleotides are TGTGCCAGCAGGGGGGGGGTGAACACCGGGGAGCTGTTTTTT. It yields the protein CASRGGVNTGELFF.

The V call is TRBV5-8, the J call TRBJ2-5; D gene uncertain. Germline V gives CDR1 SGHTS, CDR2 YDEGEE. CDR3 size: 13 residues. Trimming took 0 bases from V and 7 from J, leaving 10 bases between them. The CDR3: CASSLARSLTQYF. In DNA, the CDR3 is TGTGCCAGCAGCTTGGCGCGCAGCCTGACCCAGTACTTC.

CDR3 region: CASSHRRDGGAGQYF. The DNA for the CDR3 is TGTGCCAGCAGCCATCGCCGGGACGGCGGGGCGGGGCAGTACTTC. V and J are TRBV6-2 or TRBV6-3 and TRBJ2-7; maybe TRBD2 (6 bases). Germline CDR1 reads MNHEY; CDR2 reads SVGEGT. There are 15 residues in the CDR3. Deletions cut 6 bases from V and 9 bases from J, with 24 bases between.

V gene TRBV12-5 combines with J gene TRBJ2-7; maybe TRBD1 (6 bases). The V gene lost 1 base and the J gene lost 2 bases, with 9 bases spanning the gap. The CDR3 runs 14 residues. Germline CDR1 and CDR2: LGHNT and FRNRAP. CDR3 DNA sequence: TGTGCTAGTGGTTTGGGTGCAGGGGCCTACGAGCAGTACTTC. It specifies CASGLGAGAYEQYF.

This clonotype was seen a few times. V gene TRBV7-6 combines with J gene TRBJ2-5, with D possibly called TRBD1 or TRBD2 (5 bases each). Germline CDR1 SGHVS, CDR2 FNYEAQ. V dropped 4 bases and J dropped 9 bases, with 21 bases sitting between them. The CDR3 loop spans 15 amino acids. CDR3 loop: CASSSEGSFFWPQYF. CDR3 coding DNA: TGTGCCAGCAGCTCCGAGGGGAGTTTTTTCTGGCCCCAGTACTTC.